This T cell receptor beta chain was retrieved from a study of T cell clonality in common variable immunodeficiency. Study-wide findings and caveats: CVID subjects had higher TCRbeta clonality than healthy controls, most marked in about a third. What drives increased CVID clonality needs T cell subpopulation sequencing. Repertoire-complication correlations in CVID were limited by patient heterogeneity.

This clone was recorded many times. The antigen is unknown. The read halts 3 residues ahead of the CDR3 end, with the missing end drawn from the germline J gene. The assay was immunoSEQ multiplex PCR, and TCRdb's table has in-frame clones only and misses some. Altogether 40,000 to 45,000 clones were found in the sample, and no singletons occur. The CDR3 extends over 13 amino acids. Germline CDR1 reads ENHRY; CDR2 reads SYGVKD. V was trimmed by 5 bases and J by 1 base, leaving 8 bases between them. The V call is TRBV10-3, the J call TRBJ1-1, with D maybe TRBD1 (6 bases). The clonotype comes from a person aged 18 to 75 in good health. The sample was peripheral blood mononuclear cells. CDR3 DNA (partial): TGTGCCATCAGTAGGACAGAGAACACTGAA. Its protein is CAISRTENTE. The CDR3 reads in full as CAISRTENTEAFF.